Listed below are T cell receptor beta chains from one sample, sequenced in a study of blood T cells in healthy people across ages. From the 5' RACE reads, TCRdb called clonotypes with MiXCR, one entry per CDR3 protein. The sample has hundreds of thousands of distinct CDR3 sequences, 20% to 25% seen once. The source material was blood. The source is a man in his 70s in good health. CDR3s include the opening cysteine and the closing phenylalanine or tryptophan. D genes are given only for firm matches. For some rows the clone size is stated as once, few or many, or as a class when expanded; others skip it.

J: TRBJ2-1
V: TRBV28
length: 14
D: NA
size: few
DNA: TGTGCCAGCAGGCTCGGAGGCCTCATCAATGAGCAGTTCTTC
CDR3: CASRLGGLINEQFF

J: TRBJ2-6
V: TRBV20-1
length: 15
D: NA
size: few
DNA: TGCAGTGCTAGGCGGGACAGCTCTGGGGCCAACGTCCTGACTTTC
CDR3: CSARRDSSGANVLTF

J: TRBJ2-4
V: TRBV5-5
length: 11
D: NA
size: NA
DNA: TGTGCCAGCAGCTTGGACGGTGTTCAGTACTTC
CDR3: CASSLDGVQYF

J: TRBJ2-1
V: TRBV5-1
length: 16
D: TRBD2
size: few
DNA: TGCGCCAGCAGCTTGTTCCTAGCGGGAAGACTTAATGAGCAGTTCTTC
CDR3: CASSLFLAGRLNEQFF

J: TRBJ2-4
V: TRBV2
length: 16
D: TRBD1
size: NA
DNA: TGTGCCAGCAGTGAAAGGGGGCTTGAATCCAAAAACATTCAGTACTTC
CDR3: CASSERGLESKNIQYF

J: TRBJ1-1
V: TRBV7-9
length: 15
D: NA
size: NA
DNA: TGTGCCAGCAGCCCCCTCTCAGGGAGAAACACTGAAGCTTTCTTT
CDR3: CASSPLSGRNTEAFF

J: TRBJ2-1
V: TRBV10-3
length: 15
D: NA
size: NA
DNA: TGTGCCACAAAACTCGGACAGCAGATTAACAATGAGCAGTTCTTC
CDR3: CATKLGQQINNEQFF

J: TRBJ2-1
V: TRBV6-4
length: 15
D: TRBD2
size: NA
DNA: TGTGCCAGCAAAATCGAAGCGGGAGTCAGCAATGAGCAGTTCTTC
CDR3: CASKIEAGVSNEQFF

J: TRBJ1-1
V: TRBV7-3
length: 14
D: NA
size: NA
DNA: TGTGCCAGCAGCTTAAATGTCGTGAACACTGAAGCTTTCTTT
CDR3: CASSLNVVNTEAFF

J: TRBJ2-7
V: TRBV21-1
length: 14
D: NA
size: NA
DNA: TGTGCCAGGCCCGGGACACCCGTCTCCTACGAGCAGTACTTC
CDR3: CARPGTPVSYEQYF

J: TRBJ1-1
V: TRBV18
length: 13
D: NA
size: few
DNA: TGTGCCAGCTCGAATGGGCAGAACACTGAAGCTTTCTTT
CDR3: CASSNGQNTEAFF

J: TRBJ2-5
V: TRBV7-2
length: 14
D: NA
size: NA
DNA: TGTGCCAGCAGACGGACATCGGAACAAGAGACCCAGTACTTC
CDR3: CASRRTSEQETQYF